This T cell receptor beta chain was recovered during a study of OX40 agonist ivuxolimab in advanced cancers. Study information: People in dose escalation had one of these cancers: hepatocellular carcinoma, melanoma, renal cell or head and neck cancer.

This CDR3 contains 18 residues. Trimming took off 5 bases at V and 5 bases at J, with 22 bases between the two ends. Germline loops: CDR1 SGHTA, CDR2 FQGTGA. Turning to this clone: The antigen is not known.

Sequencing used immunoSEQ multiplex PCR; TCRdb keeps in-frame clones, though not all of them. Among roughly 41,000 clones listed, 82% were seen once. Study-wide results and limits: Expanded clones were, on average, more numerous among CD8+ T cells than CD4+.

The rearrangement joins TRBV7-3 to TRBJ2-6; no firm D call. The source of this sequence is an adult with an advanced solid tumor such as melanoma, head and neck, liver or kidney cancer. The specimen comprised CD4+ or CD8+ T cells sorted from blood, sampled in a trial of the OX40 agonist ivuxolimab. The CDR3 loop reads CASSRRLRLQSRANVLTF. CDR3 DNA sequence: TGTGCCAGCAGCCGTCGATTACGCTTACAAAGTCGGGCCAACGTCCTGACTTTC. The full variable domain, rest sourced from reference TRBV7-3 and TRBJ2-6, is GAGVSQTPSNKVTEKGKYVELRCDPISGHTALYWYRQSLGQGPEFLIYFQGTGAADDSGLPNDRFFAVRPEGSVSTLKIQRTERGDSAVYLCASSRRLRLQSRANVLTFGAGSRLTVL.